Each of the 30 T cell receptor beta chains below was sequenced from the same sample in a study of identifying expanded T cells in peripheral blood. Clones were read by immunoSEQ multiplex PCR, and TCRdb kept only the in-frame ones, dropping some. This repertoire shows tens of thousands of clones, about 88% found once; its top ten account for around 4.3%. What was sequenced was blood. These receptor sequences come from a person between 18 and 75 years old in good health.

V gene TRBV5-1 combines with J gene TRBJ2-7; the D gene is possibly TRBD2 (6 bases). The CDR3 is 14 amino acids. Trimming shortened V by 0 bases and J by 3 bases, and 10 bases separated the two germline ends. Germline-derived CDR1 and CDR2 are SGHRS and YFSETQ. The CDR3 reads CASSLGGGLYEQYF. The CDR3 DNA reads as TGCGCCAGCAGCTTGGGCGGAGGGCTCTACGAGCAGTACTTC. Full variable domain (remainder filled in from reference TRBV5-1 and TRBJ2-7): KAGVTQTPRYLIKTRGQQVTLSCSPISGHRSVSWYQQTPGQGLQFLFEYFSETQRNKGNFPGRFSGRQFSNSRSEMNVSTLELGDSALYLCASSLGGGLYEQYFGPGTRLTVT.

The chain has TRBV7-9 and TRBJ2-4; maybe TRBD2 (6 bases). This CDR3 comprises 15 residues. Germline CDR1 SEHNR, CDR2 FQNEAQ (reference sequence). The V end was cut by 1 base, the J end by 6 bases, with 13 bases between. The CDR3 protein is CASSLGPGDTNIQYF. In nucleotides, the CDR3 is TGTGCCAGCAGCTTAGGACCGGGGGATACAAACATTCAGTACTTC.

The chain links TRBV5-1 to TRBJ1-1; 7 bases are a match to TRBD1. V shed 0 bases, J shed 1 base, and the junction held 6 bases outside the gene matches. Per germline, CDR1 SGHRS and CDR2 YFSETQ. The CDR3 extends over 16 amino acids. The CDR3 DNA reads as TGCGCCAGCAGCTTGGTGCCCGGGACAGCGAACACTGAAGCTTTCTTT. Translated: CASSLVPGTANTEAFF.

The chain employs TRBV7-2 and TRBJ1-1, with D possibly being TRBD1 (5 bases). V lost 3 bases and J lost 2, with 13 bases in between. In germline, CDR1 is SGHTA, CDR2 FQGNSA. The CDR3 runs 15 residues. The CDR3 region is CASSLVLQGNTEAFF. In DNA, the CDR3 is TGTGCCAGCAGCTTGGTACTCCAGGGTAACACTGAAGCTTTCTTT.

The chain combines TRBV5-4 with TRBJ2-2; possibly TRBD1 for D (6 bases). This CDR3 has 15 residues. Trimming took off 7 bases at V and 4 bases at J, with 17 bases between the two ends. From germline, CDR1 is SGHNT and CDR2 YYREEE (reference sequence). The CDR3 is CASHKMDSPTGELFF. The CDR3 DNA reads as TGTGCCAGCCATAAAATGGACAGTCCCACCGGGGAGCTGTTTTTT.

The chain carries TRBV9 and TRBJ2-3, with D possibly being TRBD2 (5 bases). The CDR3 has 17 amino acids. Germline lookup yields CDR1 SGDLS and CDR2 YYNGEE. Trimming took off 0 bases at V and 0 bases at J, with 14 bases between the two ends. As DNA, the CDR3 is TGTGCCAGCAGCGTAGCGCGGGTGGCACGCAGCACAGATACGCAGTATTTT. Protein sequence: CASSVARVARSTDTQYF. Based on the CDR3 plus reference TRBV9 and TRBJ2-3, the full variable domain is DSGVTQTPKHLITATGQRVTLRCSPRSGDLSVYWYQQSLDQGLQFLIQYYNGEERAKGNILERFSAQQFPDLHSELNLSSLELGDSALYFCASSVARVARSTDTQYFGPGTRLTVL.

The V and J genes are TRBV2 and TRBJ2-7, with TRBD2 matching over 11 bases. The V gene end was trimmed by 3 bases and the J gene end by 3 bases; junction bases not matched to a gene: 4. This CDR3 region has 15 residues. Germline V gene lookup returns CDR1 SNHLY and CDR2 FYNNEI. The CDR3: CASSERLAGLYEQYF. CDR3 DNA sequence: TGTGCCAGCAGTGAGCGACTAGCGGGACTCTACGAGCAGTACTTC.

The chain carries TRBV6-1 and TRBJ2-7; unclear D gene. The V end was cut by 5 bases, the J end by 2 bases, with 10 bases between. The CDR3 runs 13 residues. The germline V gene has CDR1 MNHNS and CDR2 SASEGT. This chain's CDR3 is CASSLGRTYEQYF. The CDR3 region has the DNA TGTGCCAGCAGTTTGGGCAGGACCTACGAGCAGTACTTC.

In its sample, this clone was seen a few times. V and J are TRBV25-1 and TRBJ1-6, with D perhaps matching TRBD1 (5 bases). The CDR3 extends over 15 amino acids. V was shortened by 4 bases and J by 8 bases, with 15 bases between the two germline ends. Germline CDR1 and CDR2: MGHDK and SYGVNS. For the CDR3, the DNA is TGTGCCAGCAGTGGGGGACTGCCAGCAGATTCACCCCTCCACTTT. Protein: CASSGGLPADSPLHF.

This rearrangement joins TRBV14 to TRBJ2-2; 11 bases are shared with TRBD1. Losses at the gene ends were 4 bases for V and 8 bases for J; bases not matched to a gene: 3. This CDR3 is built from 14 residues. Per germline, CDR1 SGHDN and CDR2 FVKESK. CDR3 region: CASSRTGGRGELFF. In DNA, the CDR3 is TGTGCCAGCAGCCGGACAGGGGGCCGGGGGGAGCTGTTTTTT.

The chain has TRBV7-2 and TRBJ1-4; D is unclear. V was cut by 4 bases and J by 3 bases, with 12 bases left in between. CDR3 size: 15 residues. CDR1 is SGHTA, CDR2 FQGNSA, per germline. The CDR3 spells CASSWRGSPNEKLFF. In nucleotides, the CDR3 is TGTGCCAGCAGCTGGAGAGGTTCACCTAATGAAAAACTGTTTTTT.

The CDR3 DNA reads TGCGCCAGCAGGACAGCGCTCCCTAACACTGAAGCTTTCTTT. Protein product: CASRTALPNTEAFF. The V call is TRBV5-1, the J call TRBJ1-1, with D tentatively TRBD1 (5 bases). There are 14 residues in the CDR3. CDR1 and CDR2 (germline): SGHRS, YFSETQ. V shed 5 bases and J shed 2 bases, with 13 bases lying between them.

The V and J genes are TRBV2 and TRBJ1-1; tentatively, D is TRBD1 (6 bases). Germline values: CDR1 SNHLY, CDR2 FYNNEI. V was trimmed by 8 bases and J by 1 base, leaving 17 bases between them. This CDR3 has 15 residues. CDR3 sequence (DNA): TGTGCCAGCCAGGGGCCACTATCTTCGAACACTGAAGCTTTCTTT. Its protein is CASQGPLSSNTEAFF.

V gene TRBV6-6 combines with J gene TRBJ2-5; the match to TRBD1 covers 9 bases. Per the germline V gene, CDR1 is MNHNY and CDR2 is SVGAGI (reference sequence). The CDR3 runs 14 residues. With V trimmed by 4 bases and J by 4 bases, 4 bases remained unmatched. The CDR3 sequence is CASSFTGGRETQYF. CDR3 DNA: TGTGCCAGCAGTTTTACAGGGGGCCGAGAGACCCAGTACTTC.

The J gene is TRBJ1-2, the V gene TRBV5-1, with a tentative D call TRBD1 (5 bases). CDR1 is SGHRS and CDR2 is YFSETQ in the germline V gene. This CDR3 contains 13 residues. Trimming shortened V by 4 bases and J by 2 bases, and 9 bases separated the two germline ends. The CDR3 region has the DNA TGCGCCAGCAGCATGGGACTAAACTATGGCTACACCTTC. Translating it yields CASSMGLNYGYTF.

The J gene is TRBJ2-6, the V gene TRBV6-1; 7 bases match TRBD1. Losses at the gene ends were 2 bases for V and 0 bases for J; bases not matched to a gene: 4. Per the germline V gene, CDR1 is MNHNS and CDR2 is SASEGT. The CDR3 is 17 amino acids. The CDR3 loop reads CASSERDRASGANVLTF. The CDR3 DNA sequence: TGTGCCAGCAGTGAACGCGACAGGGCCTCTGGGGCCAACGTCCTGACTTTC.

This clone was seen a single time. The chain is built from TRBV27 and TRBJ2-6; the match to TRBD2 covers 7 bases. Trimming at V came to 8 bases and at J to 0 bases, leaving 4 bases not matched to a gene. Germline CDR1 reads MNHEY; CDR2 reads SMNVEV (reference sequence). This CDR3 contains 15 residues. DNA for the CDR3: TGTGCCAGCGGAAGGGAGGGCTCTGGGGCCAACGTCCTGACTTTC. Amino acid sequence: CASGREGSGANVLTF.

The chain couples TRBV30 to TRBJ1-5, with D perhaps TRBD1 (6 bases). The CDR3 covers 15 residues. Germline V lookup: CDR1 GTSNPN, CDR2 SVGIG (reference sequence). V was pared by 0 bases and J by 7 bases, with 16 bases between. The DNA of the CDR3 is TGTGCCTGGAGTGTAAAGGAGGGGGGCGTCCAGCCCCAGCATTTT. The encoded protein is CAWSVKEGGVQPQHF. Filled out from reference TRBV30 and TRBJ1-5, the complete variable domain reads SQTIHQWPATLVQPVGSPLSLECTVEGTSNPNLYWYRQAAGRGLQLLFYSVGIGQISSEVPQNLSASRPQDRQFILSSKKLLLSDSGFYLCAWSVKEGGVQPQHFGDGTRLSIL.

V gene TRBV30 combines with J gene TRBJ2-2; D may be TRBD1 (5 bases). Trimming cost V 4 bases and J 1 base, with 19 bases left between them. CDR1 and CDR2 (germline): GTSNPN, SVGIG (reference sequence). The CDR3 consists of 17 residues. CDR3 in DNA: TGTGCCTGGATAGGGCGTAGTCGGCAGGGGAACACCGGGGAGCTGTTTTTT. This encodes CAWIGRSRQGNTGELFF.

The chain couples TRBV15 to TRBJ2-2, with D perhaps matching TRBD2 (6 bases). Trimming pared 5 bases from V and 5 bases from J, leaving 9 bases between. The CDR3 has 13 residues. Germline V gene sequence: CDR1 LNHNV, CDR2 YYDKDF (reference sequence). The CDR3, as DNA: TGTGCCACCAGCGAGGGGAGGACCGGGGAGCTGTTTTTT. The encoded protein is CATSEGRTGELFF.

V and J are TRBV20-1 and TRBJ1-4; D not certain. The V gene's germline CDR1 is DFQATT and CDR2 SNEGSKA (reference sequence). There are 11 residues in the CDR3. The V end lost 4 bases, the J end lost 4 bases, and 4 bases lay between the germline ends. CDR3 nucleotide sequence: TGCAGTGCTACTAGTAATGAAAAACTGTTTTTT. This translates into CSATSNEKLFF.

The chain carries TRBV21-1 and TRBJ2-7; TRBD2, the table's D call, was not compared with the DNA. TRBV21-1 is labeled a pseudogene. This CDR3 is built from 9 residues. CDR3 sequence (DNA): TGTGCCAGCTCCGGGATGCAGTACTTC. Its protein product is CASSGMQYF.

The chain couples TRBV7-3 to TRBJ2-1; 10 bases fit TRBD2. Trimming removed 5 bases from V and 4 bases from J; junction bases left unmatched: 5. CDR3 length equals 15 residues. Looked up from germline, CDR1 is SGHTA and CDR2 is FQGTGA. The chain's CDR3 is CASSPSGGVYNEQFF. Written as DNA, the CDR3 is TGTGCCAGCAGCCCCAGCGGGGGGGTTTACAATGAGCAGTTCTTC. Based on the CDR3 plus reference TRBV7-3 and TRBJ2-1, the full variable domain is GAGVSQTPSNKVTEKGKYVELRCDPISGHTALYWYRQSLGQGPEFLIYFQGTGAADDSGLPNDRFFAVRPEGSVSTLKIQRTERGDSAVYLCASSPSGGVYNEQFFGPGTRLTVL.

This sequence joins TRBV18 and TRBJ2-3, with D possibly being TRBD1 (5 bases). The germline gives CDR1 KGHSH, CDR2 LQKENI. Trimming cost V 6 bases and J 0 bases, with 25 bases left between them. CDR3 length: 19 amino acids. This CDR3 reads CASSKGHASRYSSTDTQYF. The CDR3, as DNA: TGTGCCAGCTCCAAAGGACATGCGAGCCGCTACTCTAGCACAGATACGCAGTATTTT.

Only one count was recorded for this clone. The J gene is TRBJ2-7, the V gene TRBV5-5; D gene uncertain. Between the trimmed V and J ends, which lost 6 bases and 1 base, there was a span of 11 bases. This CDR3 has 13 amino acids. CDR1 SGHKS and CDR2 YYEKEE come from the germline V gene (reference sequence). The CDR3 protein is CASTRLYSYEQYF. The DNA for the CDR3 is TGTGCCAGCACCCGGCTCTATTCCTACGAGCAGTACTTC.

In nucleotides, the CDR3 is TGTGCCAGCAGTAGGGCGGGGGCCCAAGAGACCCAGTACTTC. As protein: CASSRAGAQETQYF. The chain links TRBV5-4 to TRBJ2-5; perhaps TRBD2 as D (7 bases). V was cut by 5 bases and J by 1 base, with 12 bases left in between. CDR3 size: 14 residues. Germline assignment: CDR1 SGHNT and CDR2 YYREEE (reference sequence).

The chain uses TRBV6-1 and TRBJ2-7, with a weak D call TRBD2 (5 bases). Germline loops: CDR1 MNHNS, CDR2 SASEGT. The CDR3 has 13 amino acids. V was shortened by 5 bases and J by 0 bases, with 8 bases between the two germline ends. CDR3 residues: CASSFGDSYEQYF. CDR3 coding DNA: TGTGCCAGCAGTTTCGGGGACTCCTACGAGCAGTACTTC.

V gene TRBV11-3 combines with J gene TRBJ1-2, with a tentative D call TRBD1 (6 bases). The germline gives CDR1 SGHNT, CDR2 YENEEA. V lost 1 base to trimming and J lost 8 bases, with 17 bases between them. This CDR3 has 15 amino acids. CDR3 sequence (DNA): TGTGCCAGCAGCTTAGGGGTAACAGGGCTTCGAGGCTACACCTTC. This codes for CASSLGVTGLRGYTF.

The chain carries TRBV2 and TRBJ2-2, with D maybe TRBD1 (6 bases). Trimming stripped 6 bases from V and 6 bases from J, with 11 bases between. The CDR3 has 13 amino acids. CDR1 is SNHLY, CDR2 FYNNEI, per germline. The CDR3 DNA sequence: TGTGCCAGCAGAGAGACAGGCCCCGGGGAGCTGTTTTTT. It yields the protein CASRETGPGELFF.

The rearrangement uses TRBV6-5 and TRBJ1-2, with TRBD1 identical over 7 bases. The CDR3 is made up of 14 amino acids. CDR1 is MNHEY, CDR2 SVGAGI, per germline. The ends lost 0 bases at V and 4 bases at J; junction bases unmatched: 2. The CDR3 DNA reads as TGTGCCAGCAGTTACTCGAACAGGGGCTATGGCTACACCTTC. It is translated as CASSYSNRGYGYTF.